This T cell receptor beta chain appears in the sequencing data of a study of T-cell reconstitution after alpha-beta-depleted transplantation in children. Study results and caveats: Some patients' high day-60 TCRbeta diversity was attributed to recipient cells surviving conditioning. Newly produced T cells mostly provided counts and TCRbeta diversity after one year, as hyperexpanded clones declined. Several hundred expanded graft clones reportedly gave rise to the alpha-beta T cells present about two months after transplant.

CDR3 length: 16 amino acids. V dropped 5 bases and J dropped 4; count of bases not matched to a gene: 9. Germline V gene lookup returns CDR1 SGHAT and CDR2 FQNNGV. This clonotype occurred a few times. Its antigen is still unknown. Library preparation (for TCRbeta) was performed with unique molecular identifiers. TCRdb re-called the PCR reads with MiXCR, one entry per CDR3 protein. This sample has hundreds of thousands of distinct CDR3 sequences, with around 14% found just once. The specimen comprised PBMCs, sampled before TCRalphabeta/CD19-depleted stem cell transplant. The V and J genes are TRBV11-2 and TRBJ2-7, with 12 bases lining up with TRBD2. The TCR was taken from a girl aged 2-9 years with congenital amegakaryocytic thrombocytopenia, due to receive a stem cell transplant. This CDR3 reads CASSRPTSGSSYEQYF. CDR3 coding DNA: TGTGCCAGCAGCAGACCGACTAGCGGGAGTTCGTACGAGCAGTACTTC.